This TCR beta chain was documented in a study of T cells expressing NK-cell markers. For the study at large: The study drew TCR beta repertoires from sorted CD3+CD56+NKG2C+, CD3+CD56+NKG2C- and CD3+CD56-NKG2C+ T cells.

Per germline, CDR1 MNHEY and CDR2 SVGEGT. The CDR3 is 16 residues long. TCRdb reprocessed the 5' RACE reads and reports one entry per CDR3 protein, with no DNA. The sample spans roughly 380,000 distinct CDR3 sequences; the ten largest clones claim under 6.5%. Material for sequencing was blood T cells: a sorted CD56 or NKG2C T cell subset, CD4+ or CD8+ T cells, or bulk PBMC T cells (not recorded which). The rearrangement joins TRBV6-2 or TRBV6-3 to TRBJ2-3; TCRdb's D gene call, TRBD1, goes unchecked for lack of DNA. The clonotype was recovered from a man aged 18 to 69 in good health. The CDR3 sequence is CASSPRGQGGTDTQYF.